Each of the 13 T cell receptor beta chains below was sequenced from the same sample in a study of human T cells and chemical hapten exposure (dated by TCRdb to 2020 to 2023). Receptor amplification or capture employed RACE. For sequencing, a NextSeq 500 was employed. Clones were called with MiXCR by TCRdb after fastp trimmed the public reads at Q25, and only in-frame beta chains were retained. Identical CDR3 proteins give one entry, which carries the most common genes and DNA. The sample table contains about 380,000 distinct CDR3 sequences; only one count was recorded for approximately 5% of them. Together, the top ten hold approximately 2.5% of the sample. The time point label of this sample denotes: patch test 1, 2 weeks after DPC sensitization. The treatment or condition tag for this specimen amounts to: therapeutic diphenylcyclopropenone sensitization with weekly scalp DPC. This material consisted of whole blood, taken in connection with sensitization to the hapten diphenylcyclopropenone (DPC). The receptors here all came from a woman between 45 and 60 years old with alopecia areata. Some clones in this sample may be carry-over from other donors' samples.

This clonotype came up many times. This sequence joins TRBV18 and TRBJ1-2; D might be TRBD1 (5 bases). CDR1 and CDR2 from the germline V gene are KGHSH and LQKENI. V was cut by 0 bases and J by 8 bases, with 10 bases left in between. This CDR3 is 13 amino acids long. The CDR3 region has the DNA TGTGCCAGCTCACCACCGCAGGGCGGCGGCTACACCTTC. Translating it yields CASSPPQGGGYTF.

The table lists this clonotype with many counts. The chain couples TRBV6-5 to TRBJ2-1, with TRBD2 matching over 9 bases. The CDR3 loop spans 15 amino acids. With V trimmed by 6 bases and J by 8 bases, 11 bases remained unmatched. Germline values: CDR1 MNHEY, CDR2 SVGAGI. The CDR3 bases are TGTGCCAGCAGCCAAACCCGCGGGGGGGCGTATGAGCAGTTCTTC. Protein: CASSQTRGGAYEQFF.

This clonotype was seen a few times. The CDR3 loop is CASSEDGSGGDTDTQYF. The CDR3 DNA reads TGTGCCAGCAGTGAAGACGGTAGCGGGGGAGACACAGATACGCAGTATTTT. J is TRBJ2-3 and V is TRBV2; 9 bases fit TRBD2. Germline V gene lookup returns CDR1 SNHLY and CDR2 FYNNEI. The V and J ends lost 1 base and 2 bases, in that order; junction bases with no gene match: 7. CDR3 length: 17 amino acids.

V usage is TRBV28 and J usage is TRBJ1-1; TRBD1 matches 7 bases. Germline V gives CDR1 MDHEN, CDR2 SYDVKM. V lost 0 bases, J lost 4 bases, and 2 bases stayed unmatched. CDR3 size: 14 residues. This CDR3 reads CASSLWTGRTEAFF. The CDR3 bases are TGTGCCAGCAGTTTATGGACAGGGCGCACTGAAGCTTTCTTT.

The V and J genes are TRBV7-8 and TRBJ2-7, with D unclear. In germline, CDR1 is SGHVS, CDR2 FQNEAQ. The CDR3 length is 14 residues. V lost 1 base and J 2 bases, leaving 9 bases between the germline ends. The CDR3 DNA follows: TGTGCCAGCAGCTTAGAGACTGCAACCTACGAGCAGTACTTC. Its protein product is CASSLETATYEQYF.

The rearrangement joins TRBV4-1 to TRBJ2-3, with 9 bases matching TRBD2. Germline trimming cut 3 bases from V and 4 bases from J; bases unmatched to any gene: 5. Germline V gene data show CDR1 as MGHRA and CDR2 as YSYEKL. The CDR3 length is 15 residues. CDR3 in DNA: TGCGCCAGCAGCCAGGTAGCGGGGGTACCAGATACGCAGTATTTT. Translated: CASSQVAGVPDTQYF.

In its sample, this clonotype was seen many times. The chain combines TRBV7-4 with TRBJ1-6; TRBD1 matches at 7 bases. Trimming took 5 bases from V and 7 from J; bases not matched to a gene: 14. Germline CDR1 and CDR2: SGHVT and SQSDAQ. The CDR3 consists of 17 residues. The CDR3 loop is CASSLHLTGKDNSPLHF. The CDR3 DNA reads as TGTGCCAGCAGCCTCCACCTGACAGGGAAGGACAATTCACCCCTCCACTTT.

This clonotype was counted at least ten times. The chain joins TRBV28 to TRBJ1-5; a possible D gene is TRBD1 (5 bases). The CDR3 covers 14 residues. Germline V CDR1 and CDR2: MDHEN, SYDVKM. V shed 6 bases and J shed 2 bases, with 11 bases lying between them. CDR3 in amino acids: CASRPGGGNQPQHF. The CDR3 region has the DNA TGTGCCAGCAGACCGGGGGGAGGCAATCAGCCCCAGCATTTT. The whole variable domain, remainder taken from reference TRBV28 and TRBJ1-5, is DVKVTQSSRYLVKRTGEKVFLECVQDMDHENMFWYRQDPGLGLRLIYFSYDVKMKEKGDIPEGYSVSREKKERFSLILESASTNQTSMYLCASRPGGGNQPQHFGDGTRLSIL.

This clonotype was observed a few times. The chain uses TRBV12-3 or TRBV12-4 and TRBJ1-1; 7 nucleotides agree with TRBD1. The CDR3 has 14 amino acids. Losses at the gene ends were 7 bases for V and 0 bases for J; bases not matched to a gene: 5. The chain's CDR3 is CASKTGVLNTEAFF. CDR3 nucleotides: TGTGCCAGCAAAACAGGGGTTTTGAACACTGAAGCTTTCTTT.

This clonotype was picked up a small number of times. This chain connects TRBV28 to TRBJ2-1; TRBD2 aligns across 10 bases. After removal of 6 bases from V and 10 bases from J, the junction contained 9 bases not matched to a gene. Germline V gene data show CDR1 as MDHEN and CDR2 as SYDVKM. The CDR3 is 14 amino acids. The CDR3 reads CASSGLAEGGEQFF. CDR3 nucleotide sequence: TGTGCCAGCAGCGGACTAGCGGAGGGGGGGGAGCAGTTCTTC.

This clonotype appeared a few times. CDR3 sequence (DNA): TGCGCCAGCAGTCCCTCGGGACAGGTATGGAATGAGCAGTTCTTC. It codes for CASSPSGQVWNEQFF. The rearrangement uses TRBV10-1 and TRBJ2-1, with 8 bases matching TRBD1. CDR3 length: 15 amino acids. Trimming took 5 bases from V and 7 from J; bases not matched to a gene: 10. The V gene's germline CDR1 is WNHNN and CDR2 SYGVQD (reference sequence).

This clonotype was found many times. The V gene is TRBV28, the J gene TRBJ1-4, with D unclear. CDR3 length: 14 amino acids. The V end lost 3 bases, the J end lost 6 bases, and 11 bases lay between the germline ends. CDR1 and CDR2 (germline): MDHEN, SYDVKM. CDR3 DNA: TGTGCCAGCAGTTTGGGAGGGAAGGATGAAAAACTGTTTTTT. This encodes CASSLGGKDEKLFF.

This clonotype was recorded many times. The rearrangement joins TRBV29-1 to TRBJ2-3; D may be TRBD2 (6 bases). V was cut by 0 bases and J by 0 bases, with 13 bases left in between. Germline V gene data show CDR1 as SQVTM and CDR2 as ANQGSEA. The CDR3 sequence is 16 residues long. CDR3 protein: CSVEDLGLVSTDTQYF. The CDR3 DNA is TGCAGCGTTGAAGATTTGGGACTTGTCAGCACAGATACGCAGTATTTT.